This T cell receptor (beta chain) was observed in a study of OX40 agonist ivuxolimab in advanced cancers. Trimming pared 5 bases from V and 4 bases from J, leaving 17 bases between. The length of the CDR3 is 15 residues. The germline V gene encodes CDR1 KGHSH and CDR2 LQKENI. Assay: immunoSEQ multiplex PCR; the TCRdb copy retains only in-frame clones and omits some. The sample has nearly 80,000 clones; roughly 88% are singletons. The sample here was CD4+ or CD8+ T cells sorted from blood, taken in a trial of the OX40 agonist ivuxolimab. The chain couples TRBV18 to TRBJ1-1; D is unresolved. The sequence was collected from an adult with an advanced solid tumor such as melanoma, head and neck, liver or kidney cancer. CDR3 loop: CASSFRAAVGTEAFF. DNA for the CDR3: TGTGCCAGCTCATTCCGGGCCGCGGTGGGCACTGAAGCTTTCTTT.